This TCR beta chain is from a study of T cell responses to AZD1222 COVID-19 vaccine. Points from the study as a whole: Donors in the cohort were predominantly white British and more often female, and clonal diversity was possibly underestimated. Two AZD1222 doses significantly raised spike-specific TCR breadth and depth over controls.

Deletions cut 2 bases from V and 3 bases from J, with 2 bases between. Germline V gene lookup returns CDR1 SNHLY and CDR2 FYNNEI. This CDR3 is 11 amino acids long. Using immunoSEQ multiplex PCR, the repertoire was profiled, and TCRdb retains in-frame clones only, with some absent. The sample comprises approximately 300,000 clones, 90% to 95% of which are singletons, and less than 0.6% rests with the top ten. As concerns this clone: The target antigen is unknown. Other nucleotide sequences in the sample specify the same CDR3.

The origin of this receptor is an adult who received the AZD1222 COVID-19 vaccine. The chain has TRBV2 and TRBJ2-7; no firm D call. The source material was peripheral blood, sampled 28 days after the second AZD1222 dose. In nucleotides, the CDR3 is TGTGCCAGCAGTGAACACTACGAGCAGTACTTC. This encodes CASSEHYEQYF.